A selection of T cell receptor beta chains follows, all from one sample in a study of blood T cell repertoires in COVID-19. Data came from immunoSEQ multiplex PCR; TCRdb stores just in-frame clones and leaves some out. The sample has roughly 290,000 clones; about 83% are singletons. The sequenced sample was PBMCs or T cells enriched from blood (not recorded which). These receptors were obtained from a woman between 35 and 50 years old who had recovered from COVID-19. Both conserved end residues are part of each CDR3. The order of the fields is D gene, V gene, J gene, clone size, CDR3 DNA, CDR3 protein. The D gene is left open where the match is weak. Clone sizes are given selectively: once, few, many, or a class where the clone is expanded.

NA,TRBV12-3/TRBV12-4,TRBJ2-7,NA,TGTGCCAGCAGTTTAGGACCCGGGGAGCAGTACTTC,CASSLGPGEQYF
NA,TRBV4-3,TRBJ2-2,NA,TGCGCCAGCAGCCAAGACACAGGGCCGCGGGACACCGGGGAGCTGTTTTTT,CASSQDTGPRDTGELFF
TRBD1,TRBV9,TRBJ2-5,once,TGTGCCAGCAGCGCAGGGGGCTCGAACCAAGAGACCCAGTACTTC,CASSAGGSNQETQYF
TRBD1,TRBV4-1,TRBJ1-4,NA,TGCGCCAGCAGCCAATTTGGACAGGTCCGCGAATACGGTGAAAAACTGTTTTTT,CASSQFGQVREYGEKLFF
NA,TRBV6-5,TRBJ2-3,NA,TGTGCCACCTGGGAGACAGATACGCAGTATTTT,CATWETDTQYF
NA,TRBV28,TRBJ2-3,NA,TGTGCCAGCAGTTTTGCCCTGGGCGAAATCAGCACAGATACGCAGTATTTT,CASSFALGEISTDTQYF
TRBD1,TRBV24-1,TRBJ2-7,NA,TGTGCCACCAGTGATGCGGTCCAGGGGGCTGAAGAGCAGTACTTC,CATSDAVQGAEEQYF
NA,TRBV28,TRBJ1-2,NA,TGTGCTTGCGGGGGTACCGGCTACACCTTC,CACGGTGYTF
NA,TRBV29-1,TRBJ1-6,NA,TGCACCCGGGGGGGCAGGGCCTCACCCCTCCACTTT,CTRGGRASPLHF
NA,TRBV18,TRBJ2-2,NA,TGTGCCAGCTCACCACGCAGGGCGGATGGCGGGGAGCTGTTTTTT,CASSPRRADGGELFF
TRBD2,TRBV7-3,TRBJ2-1,NA,TGTGCCAGCAGCTTAAGTGGGACTAGGGGTGAGCAGTTCTTC,CASSLSGTRGEQFF
NA,TRBV11-2,TRBJ2-7,NA,TGTGCCAGCAGCTTAGAAAGGGGTTACGACTACGAGCAGTACTTC,CASSLERGYDYEQYF
NA,TRBV2,TRBJ2-7,NA,TGTGCCAGCAGTAGCACCGCCGGGACAACCTACGAGCAGTACTTC,CASSSTAGTTYEQYF
NA,TRBV11-2,TRBJ1-1,NA,TGTGCCAGCAGCTTAGAAACCCCCCAGACTGAAGCTTTCTTT,CASSLETPQTEAFF
TRBD2,TRBV3-1/TRBV3-2,TRBJ2-5,NA,TGTGCCAGCAGCCAAGAGGCTAGCGGGAGGGAGACCCAGTACTTC,CASSQEASGRETQYF
NA,TRBV3-1/TRBV3-2,TRBJ2-1,NA,TGTGCCAGCAGCCAACGCTTCCGGGAGCAGTTCTTC,CASSQRFREQFF
TRBD1,TRBV6-5,TRBJ2-4,once,TGTGCCAGCAGCAGTACACCGGGACAGGGCATTCAGTACTTC,CASSSTPGQGIQYF
TRBD1,TRBV7-3,TRBJ2-6,NA,TGTGCCAGCAGCTTAAACAGGGGGGCCTCTGGGGCCAACGTCCTGACTTTC,CASSLNRGASGANVLTF
NA,TRBV11-1,TRBJ2-7,once,TGTGCCAGCAGTCTTCACGAGTCCCCTCACGAGCAGTACTTC,CASSLHESPHEQYF
NA,TRBV7-8,TRBJ2-5,NA,TGTGCCAGCAGTTCCAAGGGGCTAGGTGAGACCCAGTACTTC,CASSSKGLGETQYF
NA,TRBV28,TRBJ1-6,NA,TGTGCCAGCAGTTTAGAGTCTTGGTCTGATTCACCCCTCCACTTT,CASSLESWSDSPLHF
TRBD1,TRBV3-1/TRBV3-2,TRBJ1-6,NA,TGTGCCAGCAGCCAAGTTGGACAGGGAAATTCACCCCTCCACTTT,CASSQVGQGNSPLHF
NA,TRBV2,TRBJ1-5,once,TGTGCCAGCAGTGAGGACAGTTTATACCAGCCCCAGCATTTT,CASSEDSLYQPQHF
TRBD1,TRBV25-1,TRBJ2-2,NA,TGTGCCAGCAGTGGTAAGGGGGCATACACCGGGGAGCTGTTTTTT,CASSGKGAYTGELFF
NA,TRBV6-2/TRBV6-3,TRBJ2-1,NA,TGTGCCAGCAGTTACTCTCCTACCTCTTTATTGAGTGAGCAGTTCTTC,CASSYSPTSLLSEQFF
TRBD1,TRBV28,TRBJ1-6,NA,TGTGCCAGCAGGCTCGGGACAGGGGAGTCACCCCTCCACTTT,CASRLGTGESPLHF
TRBD2,TRBV5-1,TRBJ2-7,NA,TGCGCCAGCAGCTCGGGGTTAACTAGCGGGAACTCCTACGAGCAGTACTTC,CASSSGLTSGNSYEQYF
TRBD2,TRBV11-2,TRBJ2-7,NA,TGTGCCAGCAGGGTCCCCGGGACTAGCGATTACGAGCAGTACTTC,CASRVPGTSDYEQYF